The 20 T cell receptor beta chains presented below share a single source sample, sequenced in a study of response to subunit inactivated influenza vaccine (dated by TCRdb to 2016 to 2018). Receptor libraries were prepared by RT-PCR. Instrument on record: Illumina HiSeq 2500. TCRdb took the public reads, trimmed them with fastp at Q25, ran MiXCR for clone calling and kept in-frame beta chains. Each CDR3 protein appears once, grouped with its most common genes and DNA. The sample profile shows about 540,000 distinct CDR3 sequences; 20% to 25% of them were found once. The top ten constitute under 3.5% of the sample. The same data also went into a second study, on T cells expressing NK-cell markers. The second paper further reports: 5'RACE template switching, by which a universal primer site and unique molecular identifiers were added, was used to make TCR beta cDNA libraries.

Specimen: CD4+ T cells sorted from PBMCs, collected roughly 13 days after vaccination. The receptors were gathered from a man aged 45-60 years who received an inactivated influenza vaccine. Donor details come from another sample of the same person, matched by shared clones.

The V gene is TRBV20-1, the J gene TRBJ2-3; no clear D gene. Germline V CDR1 and CDR2: DFQATT, SNEGSKA (reference sequence). Deletions cut 8 bases from V and 6 bases from J, with 15 bases between. The CDR3 totals 12 residues. The chain's CDR3 is CSPKPLTDTQYF. The CDR3 coding sequence is TGCAGTCCGAAACCCTTAACGGATACGCAGTATTTT.

This clonotype was seen a few times. The chain is built from TRBV6-6 and TRBJ1-3; the D is unclear. The CDR3 has 13 amino acids. Germline V gene lookup returns CDR1 MNHNY and CDR2 SVGAGI (reference sequence). V dropped 2 bases and J dropped 1 base, with 3 bases sitting between them. As DNA, the CDR3 is TGTGCCAGCAGTTACAGTTCTGGAAACACCATATATTTT. Its protein product is CASSYSSGNTIYF.

In its sample, this clonotype was seen a few times. This chain connects TRBV7-8 to TRBJ2-7; 8 bases match TRBD2. The CDR3 has 14 residues. Per germline, CDR1 SGHVS and CDR2 FQNEAQ. V lost 1 base, J lost 5 bases, and 4 bases stayed unmatched. This CDR3 is CASSLVRREDEQYF. The CDR3, as DNA: TGTGCCAGCAGCTTAGTTCGGCGGGAGGACGAGCAGTACTTC.

This clonotype was detected once. This chain links TRBV24-1 with TRBJ2-2, with D perhaps matching TRBD1 (6 bases). The CDR3 sequence is 15 residues long. Germline assignment: CDR1 KGHDR and CDR2 SFDVKD. V gave up 4 bases and J gave up 3 bases, with 11 bases separating them. CDR3 in DNA: TGTGCCACCAGTGACCGGGACAAATACACCGGGGAGCTGTTTTTT. The encoded protein is CATSDRDKYTGELFF.

This clonotype was seen only a few times. The rearrangement joins TRBV5-1 to TRBJ2-1, with 7 bases lining up with TRBD1. This CDR3 comprises 11 residues. Germline V gene data show CDR1 as SGHRS and CDR2 as YFSETQ. The V segment lost 4 bases and the J segment 10 bases; nucleotides outside the gene matches: 2. DNA of the CDR3: TGCGCCAGCAGCCGGGGACAGGAGCAGTTCTTC. Translation gives CASSRGQEQFF.

The rearrangement links TRBV3-1 to TRBJ1-2; tentative D call: TRBD1 (5 bases). The germline V gene encodes CDR1 LGHDT and CDR2 YNNKEL (reference sequence). Trimming took off 0 bases at V and 7 bases at J, with 15 bases between the two ends. This CDR3 is 15 amino acids long. The CDR3 nucleotides are TGTGCCAGCAGCCAAGATCCACAAACCGGGGGTGGCTACACCTTC. This codes for CASSQDPQTGGGYTF.

The chain recombines TRBV23-1 with TRBJ1-1; D is perhaps TRBD1 (6 bases). TRBV23-1 belongs to the ORF category, with a function that is uncertain. V was shortened by 1 base and J by 11 bases, with 11 bases between the two germline ends. The CDR3 has 12 amino acids. Here the CDR3 DNA reads TGCGCCAGCAGTCAATATAGGGGGACGGCTTTCTTT. Translating it yields CASSQYRGTAFF.

The chain is built from TRBV7-9 and TRBJ2-1; 12 nucleotides align to TRBD2. The V and J ends lost 4 bases and 8 bases, in that order; junction bases with no gene match: 6. The CDR3 sequence is 15 residues long. Germline V gives CDR1 SEHNR, CDR2 FQNEAQ (reference sequence). The CDR3 protein is CASSYPTSGSYEQFF. The CDR3 DNA is TGTGCCAGCAGCTACCCGACTAGCGGGAGCTATGAGCAGTTCTTC.

There are a few counts of this clonotype. The chain employs TRBV9 and TRBJ2-4; TRBD1 or TRBD2 may be the D gene (5 bases each). The V end was cut by 0 bases, the J end by 2 bases, with 6 bases between. Germline-derived CDR1 and CDR2 are SGDLS and YYNGEE. This CDR3 is 14 amino acids long. DNA of the CDR3: TGTGCCAGCAGCGTAGGGGGGACCAAAAACATTCAGTACTTC. The encoded protein is CASSVGGTKNIQYF.

This clonotype occurred many times. The chain joins TRBV5-1 to TRBJ2-5; D gene unclear. Germline lookup yields CDR1 SGHRS and CDR2 YFSETQ. The CDR3 loop spans 13 amino acids. Trimming left V 0 bases short and J 2 bases short, with 5 bases between. The DNA for the CDR3 is TGCGCCAGCAGCTTGGGGGTTCAAGAGACCCAGTACTTC. Protein sequence: CASSLGVQETQYF.

The table lists this clonotype with a few counts. The rearrangement joins TRBV19 to TRBJ2-1; D unresolved. Germline loops: CDR1 LNHDA, CDR2 SQIVND (reference sequence). The CDR3 is 11 residues long. Trimming removed 5 bases from V and 10 bases from J, with 9 bases in between. CDR3 coding DNA: TGTGCCAGTAGTTATTCAGGAGAGCAGTTCTTC. Translation gives CASSYSGEQFF.

The V call is TRBV30, the J call TRBJ1-2; 8 positions match TRBD1. The CDR3 is 14 residues long. The V segment lost 5 bases and the J segment 8 bases; nucleotides outside the gene matches: 13. Germline CDR1 GTSNPN, CDR2 SVGIG (reference sequence). Written as DNA, the CDR3 is TGTGCCTGGGTTTTCGGACAGGGTGGATCGGGCTACACCTTC. Amino acids: CAWVFGQGGSGYTF.

V is TRBV7-8 and J is TRBJ1-5, with 7 bases identical to TRBD1. V lost 8 bases and J lost 2; bases outside the gene matches: 3. This CDR3 is built from 13 residues. Germline-derived CDR1 and CDR2 are SGHVS and FQNEAQ. The CDR3 loop is CASGGQRNQPQHF. As DNA, the CDR3 is TGTGCCAGCGGGGGACAGCGCAATCAGCCCCAGCATTTT.

The chain is built from TRBV7-3 and TRBJ1-1, with a tentative D call TRBD1 (6 bases). CDR3 length equals 12 residues. V lost 2 bases, J lost 12 bases, and 13 bases lay in between. Germline CDR1 reads SGHTA; CDR2 reads FQGTGA. CDR3 residues: CASSLDRGPTFF. DNA for the CDR3: TGTGCCAGCAGCTTAGACCGGGGGCCAACTTTCTTT.

This clonotype was detected ten times or more. The junction departs from the called germline gene at one end, perhaps through a read error. The J gene is TRBJ2-7, the V gene TRBV28; D gene unclear. Germline V gene data show CDR1 as MDHEN and CDR2 as SYDVKM. The CDR3 runs 12 residues. The chain's CDR3 is CASSLFSYEQYF. CDR3 DNA sequence: TGTGCCAGCAGCTTATTTTCCTACGAGCAGTACTTC. The full variable domain, in which reference TRBV28 and TRBJ2-7 provide the parts outside the CDR3, is DVKVTQSSRYLVKRTGEKVFLECVQDMDHENMFWYRQDPGLGLRLIYFSYDVKMKEKGDIPEGYSVSREKKERFSLILESASTNQTSMYLCASSLFSYEQYFGPGTRLTVT.

The rearrangement joins TRBV7-8 to TRBJ2-3, with TRBD1 as a possible D gene (5 bases). The CDR3 contains 14 residues. V lost 4 bases and J lost 0, with 8 bases in between. Germline assignment: CDR1 SGHVS and CDR2 FQNEAQ. The DNA of the CDR3 is TGTGCCAGCAGCTCCTGGACAAGCACAGATACGCAGTATTTT. Amino acids: CASSSWTSTDTQYF.

The chain joins TRBV7-2 to TRBJ1-2, with 7 bases fitting TRBD1. With 4 bases clipped from V and 7 bases from J, the junction kept 9 bases outside the gene matches. CDR3 length equals 14 residues. In germline, CDR1 is SGHTA, CDR2 FQGNSA. The CDR3 DNA reads TGTGCCAGCAGCTCGACGAGGACAGGTGGTGGCTACACCTTC. Its translation: CASSSTRTGGGYTF.

The chain has TRBV6-1 and TRBJ2-1; D not certain. With 7 bases removed from V and 0 bases from J, the gap between germline ends came to 10 bases. Germline V gene lookup returns CDR1 MNHNS and CDR2 SASEGT. This CDR3 comprises 14 residues. CDR3 loop: CASKGELSYNEQFF. Here the CDR3 DNA reads TGTGCCAGCAAAGGTGAACTCTCCTACAATGAGCAGTTCTTC.

This clonotype was observed a single time. The rearrangement links TRBV5-1 to TRBJ2-1, with D perhaps assigned TRBD1 or TRBD2 (5 bases each). Germline loops: CDR1 SGHRS, CDR2 YFSETQ. The CDR3 extends over 14 amino acids. Trimming removed 5 bases at V and 9 bases at J, with 18 bases between. CDR3 amino acids: CASRPKLRETEQFF. The CDR3, as DNA: TGCGCCAGCAGACCCAAGCTCAGGGAGACTGAGCAGTTCTTC.

V and J are TRBV3-1 and TRBJ2-7; tentatively, D is TRBD1 or TRBD2 (5 bases each). From germline, CDR1 is LGHDT and CDR2 YNNKEL (reference sequence). The CDR3 has 16 residues. Trimming removed 6 bases from V and 5 bases from J, with 23 bases in between. The CDR3 loop reads CASSRYGAGSFDEQYF. The CDR3, as DNA: TGTGCCAGCAGTAGATACGGGGCAGGGAGTTTCGACGAGCAGTACTTC.